What follows are 30 T cell receptor beta chains derived from one specimen sequenced in a study of blood T cell repertoires in COVID-19. The method was immunoSEQ multiplex PCR; TCRdb's version includes in-frame clones alone and lacks a portion of them. The repertoire consists of 200,000 or so clones, with 84% occurring once and the leading ten covering around 2%. Specimen: PBMCs or T cells enriched from blood (not recorded which). These receptor sequences come from a man in his sixties who had recovered from COVID-19.

V and J are TRBV7-8 and TRBJ1-1, with a weak D call TRBD1 (6 bases). Trimming left V 6 bases short and J 4 bases short, with 12 bases between. The CDR3 contains 13 residues. From germline, CDR1 is SGHVS and CDR2 FQNEAQ. The CDR3 is CASSPRGGTEAFF. CDR3 in DNA: TGTGCCAGCAGTCCGAGAGGGGGCACTGAAGCTTTCTTT. The full variable domain, in which reference TRBV7-8 and TRBJ1-1 provide the parts outside the CDR3, is GAGVSQSPRYKVAKRGQDVALRCDPISGHVSLFWYQQALGQGPEFLTYFQNEAQLDKSGLPSDRFFAERPEGSVSTLKIQRTQQEDSAVYLCASSPRGGTEAFFGQGTRLTVV.

The genes are TRBV7-6 and TRBJ1-1; weak D call: TRBD1 (5 bases). CDR1 is SGHVS, CDR2 FNYEAQ, per germline. Trimming pared 5 bases from V and 0 bases from J, leaving 16 bases between. This CDR3 region has 16 residues. DNA for the CDR3: TGTGCCAGCAGCCCCCGGCTAGCGGGGGTGAACACTGAAGCTTTCTTT. Translation gives CASSPRLAGVNTEAFF.

The rearrangement uses TRBV27 and TRBJ2-2; 10 nucleotides align to TRBD1. J lost 5 bases, V lost 6 bases, and 12 bases had no gene match. CDR1 is MNHEY and CDR2 is SMNVEV in the germline V gene (reference sequence). The CDR3 runs to 17 residues. CDR3 in amino acids: CASSRPIGTGVTGELFF. In nucleotides, the CDR3 is TGTGCCAGCAGCCGCCCCATCGGGACAGGGGTTACCGGGGAGCTGTTTTTT.

The J gene is TRBJ1-2, the V gene TRBV5-6; D gene ambiguous. The germline V gene encodes CDR1 SGHDT and CDR2 YYEEEE. The CDR3 runs 14 residues. The V and J ends lost 5 bases and 7 bases respectively, with 18 bases between them. The CDR3 bases are TGTGCCAGCAGTGTTTGGGCGGGAAGGAGTGGCTACACCTTC. This translates into CASSVWAGRSGYTF.

The sample holds a few counts of this clone. For the CDR3, the DNA is TGTGCCAGCAGCCAAGAGTTGGCAAGCGGGGGAAAACAAGAGACCCAGTACTTC. It yields the protein CASSQELASGGKQETQYF. This sequence joins TRBV4-2 and TRBJ2-5, with 8 nucleotides matching TRBD2. V trimming: 0 bases; J trimming: 2 bases; junction bases outside the gene matches: 11. There are 18 residues in the CDR3. Germline V gene data show CDR1 as LGHNA and CDR2 as YNFKEQ.

The chain employs TRBV24-1 and TRBJ1-2; D is ambiguous. This CDR3 is 13 amino acids long. CDR1 is KGHDR, CDR2 SFDVKD, per germline. With 2 bases removed from V and 8 bases from J, the gap between germline ends came to 11 bases. CDR3 loop: CATSDSPPRGYTF. CDR3 nucleotide sequence: TGTGCCACCAGTGATTCCCCCCCGCGCGGCTACACCTTC.

This clone was detected once. The chain has TRBV11-2 and TRBJ2-2; D might be TRBD1 (6 bases). CDR1 and CDR2 (germline): SGHAT, FQNNGV. With 1 base removed from V and 5 bases from J, the gap between germline ends came to 11 bases. The length of the CDR3 is 15 residues. The CDR3 coding sequence is TGTGCCAGCAGCTTAGGCCCCGACAGGACCGGGGAGCTGTTTTTT. It translates to CASSLGPDRTGELFF.

This sequence joins TRBV18 and TRBJ1-1, with D possibly being TRBD1 (5 bases). The germline V gene encodes CDR1 KGHSH and CDR2 LQKENI. The CDR3 runs 14 residues. Trimming shortened V by 3 bases and J by 3 bases, and 11 bases separated the two germline ends. For the CDR3, the DNA is TGTGCCAGCTCACCGCAGGGATGGGACACTGAAGCTTTCTTT. Translated: CASSPQGWDTEAFF.

As DNA, the CDR3 is TGCAGCGCCGAACAGGGGAGCACTGAAGCTTTCTTT. This codes for CSAEQGSTEAFF. The chain uses TRBV29-1 and TRBJ1-1, with TRBD1 matching over 7 bases. Germline V gives CDR1 SQVTM, CDR2 ANQGSEA. This CDR3 is 12 amino acids long. V was pared by 7 bases and J by 4 bases, with 6 bases of the junction left unmatched.

This chain connects TRBV6-5 to TRBJ2-2; 7 positions agree with TRBD2. V lost 5 bases, J lost 6 bases, and 9 bases stayed unmatched. Germline values: CDR1 MNHEY, CDR2 SVGAGI. This CDR3 has 15 amino acids. The CDR3 DNA follows: TGTGCCAGCAGTCACGCGGCGGGGGTGTCCGGGGAGCTGTTTTTT. Amino acid sequence: CASSHAAGVSGELFF.

On this clone itself: Possible read error: a much larger clone is one base away. The genes are TRBV7-9 and TRBJ2-7; 11 bases align to TRBD1. The CDR3 is made up of 14 amino acids. The germline gives CDR1 SEHNR, CDR2 FQNEAQ (reference sequence). V lost 5 bases and J lost 2; bases outside the gene matches: 2. CDR3 nucleotides: TGTGCCAGCAGCCGGACAGGGGGCACCTACGAGCAGTACTTC. It encodes CASSRTGGTYEQYF.

The chain recombines TRBV6-2 or TRBV6-3 with TRBJ2-1, with 15 bases that match TRBD2. CDR3 length equals 18 residues. Germline assignment: CDR1 MNHEY and CDR2 SVGEGT. V lost 5 bases to trimming and J lost 6 bases; unmatched junction nucleotides: 11. DNA for the CDR3: TGTGCCAGCAGTGGAGGACTAGCGGGGGGGCATTACCTCAATGAGCAGTTCTTC. It translates to CASSGGLAGGHYLNEQFF.

V and J are TRBV6-1 and TRBJ2-7; D is unclear. CDR1 and CDR2 (germline): MNHNS, SASEGT. This CDR3 contains 14 residues. V dropped 1 base and J dropped 0 bases, with 7 bases sitting between them. The CDR3 reads CASSEGQNSYEQYF. CDR3 in DNA: TGTGCCAGCAGTGAAGGCCAGAACTCCTACGAGCAGTACTTC.

This sequence joins TRBV21-1 and TRBJ1-3. TRBV21-1 is recorded as a pseudogene. This CDR3 comprises 16 residues. The CDR3, as DNA: TGTGCCAGCAACCCAAAAAGAGGATTAGCTGGAAACACCATATATTTT. This codes for CASNPKRGLAGNTIYF.

This clone was recorded only once. The chain links TRBV20-1 to TRBJ2-1; D remains unclear. Germline V gives CDR1 DFQATT, CDR2 SNEGSKA (reference sequence). V was clipped by 7 bases and J by 0 bases, with 4 bases between them. The CDR3 totals 11 residues. CDR3 region: CSVSSYNEQFF. The CDR3 coding sequence is TGCAGTGTGAGCTCCTACAATGAGCAGTTCTTC.

The chain joins TRBV12-5 to TRBJ1-6; the match to TRBD1 covers 9 bases. After removal of 0 bases from V and 10 bases from J, the junction contained 13 bases not matched to a gene. CDR1 is LGHNT, CDR2 FRNRAP, per germline. This CDR3 has 18 residues. In DNA, the CDR3 is TGTGCTAGTGGTTTGGTACATGGGACAGGGCGGATTCCATCACCCCTCCACTTT. This translates into CASGLVHGTGRIPSPLHF.

V and J are TRBV2 and TRBJ1-6, with no clear D. V lost 8 bases and J lost 8, with 16 bases in between. This CDR3 is built from 14 residues. Germline V CDR1 and CDR2: SNHLY, FYNNEI. In DNA form, the CDR3 reads TGTGCCAGCTCCAGCGCAAGAGAGGATTCACCCCTCCACTTT. Residues: CASSSAREDSPLHF.

The chain couples TRBV18 to TRBJ2-2; D remains unclear. The CDR3 spans 16 residues. The V end lost 2 bases, the J end lost 1 base, and 11 bases lay between the germline ends. The germline gives CDR1 KGHSH, CDR2 LQKENI. The CDR3 DNA is TGTGCCAGCTCACCATTAGGCGGCTTGAACACCGGGGAGCTGTTTTTT. Translation: CASSPLGGLNTGELFF.

The V and J genes are TRBV15 and TRBJ2-6; 8 bases agree with TRBD2. Germline loops: CDR1 LNHNV, CDR2 YYDKDF (reference sequence). V lost 3 bases, J lost 0 bases, and 7 bases stayed unmatched. This CDR3 contains 18 residues. CDR3 in amino acids: CATSSQAGASSGANVLTF. The CDR3 region has the DNA TGTGCCACCAGCAGCCAAGCGGGGGCCAGCTCTGGGGCCAACGTCCTGACTTTC.

The rearrangement joins TRBV19 to TRBJ1-2; 7 nucleotides align to TRBD1. Trimming cost V 3 bases and J 2 bases; bases outside gene matches: 3. The CDR3 contains 14 residues. CDR1 is LNHDA, CDR2 SQIVND, per germline (reference sequence). The CDR3 nucleotides are TGTGCCAGTAGTATCAGGGGGATAAACTATGGCTACACCTTC. Translation: CASSIRGINYGYTF.

As regards this clone: An end of the junction differs from the germline gene, which may be a read error. The rearrangement links TRBV7-7 to TRBJ1-6; the D is unclear. The CDR3 has 14 amino acids. CDR1 SSHAT and CDR2 FNYEAQ come from the germline V gene (reference sequence). The chain's CDR3 is CASTQSDYNSPLHF. CDR3 DNA sequence: TGTGCTAGCACCCAGTCCGACTATAATTCACCCCTCCACTTT.

The V call is TRBV3-1 (or the pseudogene TRBV3-2), the J call TRBJ2-2; the D gene is possibly TRBD1 (6 bases). Trimming shortened V by 2 bases and J by 4 bases, and 11 bases separated the two germline ends. Germline CDR1 and CDR2: LGHDT and YNNKEL (reference sequence). CDR3 size: 15 residues. This chain's CDR3 is CASSQWDKSTGELFF. CDR3 in DNA: TGTGCCAGCAGCCAATGGGACAAATCCACCGGGGAGCTGTTTTTT.

This clone appeared once. CDR3: CASSFSGAGGVDTQYF. In DNA form, the CDR3 reads TGTGCCAGCAGCTTTTCGGGAGCGGGGGGGGTAGATACGCAGTATTTT. The V and J genes are TRBV11-3 and TRBJ2-3, with TRBD2 matching 10 bases. The CDR3 is 16 residues long. Germline values: CDR1 SGHNT, CDR2 YENEEA. With V trimmed by 3 bases and J by 5 bases, 8 bases remained unmatched.

In its sample, this clone was seen a few times. The chain recombines TRBV7-2 with TRBJ1-1, with no clear D. Germline values: CDR1 SGHTA, CDR2 FQGNSA. Trimming pared 2 bases from V and 5 bases from J, leaving 9 bases between. CDR3 length: 13 residues. CDR3 sequence (DNA): TGTGCCAGCAGCTTATTGCCAGAAACTGAAGCTTTCTTT. This gives the protein CASSLLPETEAFF.

The chain uses TRBV19 and TRBJ1-1; unclear D gene. Trimming shortened V by 8 bases and J by 3 bases, and 16 bases separated the two germline ends. This CDR3 is built from 14 residues. CDR1 is LNHDA, CDR2 SQIVND, per germline (reference sequence). CDR3 DNA sequence: TGTGCCAGTCAGGCCCGCCAGGAATACACTGAAGCTTTCTTT. This sequence encodes CASQARQEYTEAFF. The whole variable domain, remainder taken from reference TRBV19 and TRBJ1-1, is DGGITQSPKYLFRKEGQNVTLSCEQNLNHDAMYWYRQDPGQGLRLIYYSQIVNDFQKGDIAEGYSVSREKKESFPLTVTSAQKNPTAFYLCASQARQEYTEAFFGQGTRLTVV.

The CDR3, as DNA: TGCGCCAGCAGCTCGGGACTAGCGTCGGATACGCAGTATTTT. Encoded protein: CASSSGLASDTQYF. The chain recombines TRBV5-1 with TRBJ2-3; 10 bases are a match to TRBD2. This CDR3 has 14 amino acids. Germline values: CDR1 SGHRS, CDR2 YFSETQ. V dropped 3 bases and J dropped 6; count of bases not matched to a gene: 4.

This clone was picked up a small number of times. The V and J genes are TRBV20-1 and TRBJ1-4, with D perhaps matching TRBD1 (6 bases). The CDR3 loop spans 12 amino acids. Germline loops: CDR1 DFQATT, CDR2 SNEGSKA (reference sequence). Trimming stripped 3 bases from V and 7 bases from J, with 9 bases between. The CDR3 region is CSASGGREKLFF. The DNA for the CDR3 is TGCAGTGCTAGTGGGGGGCGTGAAAAACTGTTTTTT.

The chain joins TRBV6-1 to TRBJ2-1; 8 nucleotides match TRBD2. CDR1 and CDR2 from the germline V gene are MNHNS and SASEGT. The CDR3 loop spans 16 amino acids. Trimming removed 0 bases from V and 4 bases from J; junction bases left unmatched: 5. The CDR3 here is CASSEAQSGGYNEQFF. Written as DNA, the CDR3 is TGTGCCAGCAGTGAAGCGCAGTCGGGGGGGTACAATGAGCAGTTCTTC.

The chain couples TRBV11-3 to TRBJ2-1; 11 positions match TRBD2. CDR1 is SGHNT, CDR2 YENEEA, per germline. The CDR3 contains 15 residues. V shed 5 bases, J shed 9 bases, and the junction held 9 bases outside the gene matches. The CDR3 bases are TGTGCCAGCAGCACTGGTGTAGCGGGGGGGCCTGAGCAGTTCTTC. Amino acids: CASSTGVAGGPEQFF. The variable domain in full, completed from reference TRBV11-3 and TRBJ2-1, reads EAGVVQSPRYKIIEKKQPVAFWCNPISGHNTLYWYLQNLGQGPELLIRYENEEAVDDSQLPKDRFSAERLKGVDSTLKIQPAELGDSAVYLCASSTGVAGGPEQFFGPGTRLTVL.

This chain joins TRBV7-9 and TRBJ2-1; perhaps TRBD1 as D (6 bases). Trimming took 5 bases from V and 0 from J, leaving 14 bases between them. The germline gives CDR1 SEHNR, CDR2 FQNEAQ (reference sequence). This CDR3 is 16 amino acids long. In nucleotides, the CDR3 is TGTGCCAGCAGCCCATGGGGGCGCGACTCCTACAATGAGCAGTTCTTC. Translating gives CASSPWGRDSYNEQFF.